This T cell receptor (beta chain) stems from a study of radiotherapy plus CTLA-4 blockade in lung cancer. For the study at large: Objective response rate was about 20%; disease control rate, approximately 33%.

CDR1 and CDR2 (germline): MGHRA, YSYEKL. Trimming cost V 1 base and J 5 bases, with 6 bases left between them. The CDR3 has 13 residues. Findings and limits, study-wide: Blood TCR clones of tumor origin expanded after radiotherapy plus ipilimumab.

Turning to this clone: Its antigen remains unidentified.

The assay was immunoSEQ multiplex PCR, and TCRdb's table has in-frame clones only and misses some. The sample consists of tens of thousands of clones, about 76% of them appearing once. With ipilimumab providing CTLA-4 blockade, focal radiation was administered to patients who had chemo-refractory metastatic non-small-cell lung cancer. The sequence came from a human donor with non-small cell lung cancer who had a complete response to radiotherapy plus ipilimumab. The chain links TRBV4-1 to TRBJ1-5, with D hard to call. Material: peripheral blood, obtained from a patient treated with radiotherapy plus ipilimumab. The CDR3 region is CASSQGKHQPQHF. CDR3 DNA: TGCGCCAGCAGCCAAGGCAAGCATCAGCCCCAGCATTTT.